Listed below are T cell receptor beta chains from one sample, sequenced in a study of T cells in Graves' hyperthyroidism and ophthalmopathy. Each CDR3 protein gets one entry after TCRdb re-called the multiplex PCR reads with MiXCR. This sample has some 740,000 distinct CDR3 sequences, with about 15% found just once. Sample: blood. Receptors were obtained from a woman aged 18 to 35 with Graves' hyperthyroidism. The CDR3 runs from the conserved cysteine through the conserved F or W. Each record gives: V gene, clone size, D gene, J gene, CDR3 protein, CDR3 DNA. The D gene is left open where the match is weak. Expanded clones are given a class, and other clones once, few, many or no size at all.

V gene: TRBV10-3
clone size: many
D gene: -
J gene: TRBJ1-1
CDR3 protein: CAISPSREQSLNTEAFF
CDR3 DNA: TGTGCCATCAGTCCATCCCGGGAGCAGAGCCTGAACACTGAAGCTTTCTTT

V gene: TRBV11-2
clone size: -
D gene: -
J gene: TRBJ2-2
CDR3 protein: CASGLDRTGELLF
CDR3 DNA: TGTGCCAGCGGCTTAGATAGGACCGGGGAGCTGCTTTTT

V gene: TRBV29-1
clone size: -
D gene: -
J gene: TRBJ2-7
CDR3 protein: CSAQYSYEQYF
CDR3 DNA: TGCAGCGCCCAGTACTCCTACGAGCAGTACTTC

V gene: TRBV28
clone size: many
D gene: -
J gene: TRBJ1-5
CDR3 protein: CASSRTGLGQPQHF
CDR3 DNA: TGTGCCAGCAGTCGTACAGGGCTGGGTCAGCCCCAGCATTTT

V gene: TRBV5-6
clone size: few
D gene: -
J gene: TRBJ1-1
CDR3 protein: CASSSGGGWMEAFF
CDR3 DNA: TGTGCCAGCAGCTCGGGGGGGGGTTGGATGGAAGCTTTCTTT

V gene: TRBV6-2/TRBV6-3
clone size: many
D gene: TRBD2
J gene: TRBJ2-3
CDR3 protein: CASSYRRASGTTSTDTQYF
CDR3 DNA: TGTGCCAGCAGTTACCGGCGGGCTAGCGGAACAACTAGCACAGATACGCAGTATTTT

V gene: TRBV7-9
clone size: -
D gene: -
J gene: TRBJ2-1
CDR3 protein: CASSLVGGHEQFF
CDR3 DNA: TGTGCCAGCAGCTTAGTCGGGGGGCATGAGCAGTTCTTC

V gene: TRBV2
clone size: many
D gene: -
J gene: TRBJ1-4
CDR3 protein: CASSVDRSFTTNEKLFF
CDR3 DNA: TGTGCCAGCAGTGTAGACAGGTCTTTTACGACTAATGAAAAACTGTTTTTT

V gene: TRBV7-8
clone size: many
D gene: -
J gene: TRBJ2-4
CDR3 protein: CASSLRWQNIQYF
CDR3 DNA: TGTGCCAGCAGCTTACGGTGGCAAAACATTCAGTACTTC

V gene: TRBV7-9
clone size: -
D gene: -
J gene: TRBJ1-3
CDR3 protein: CASSPGTRSPSGNTIYF
CDR3 DNA: TGTGCCAGCAGCCCCGGGACTAGGAGTCCCTCTGGAAACACCATATATTTT